Following are 26 T cell receptor beta chains from one sample sequenced in a study of blood T cell repertoires in COVID-19 (dated by TCRdb to 2020 to 2022). The library was prepared using the immunoSEQ multiplex PCR assay. TCRdb re-hosts the immuneACCESS table, in-frame sequences only. Its copies lack some clones; in the studies checked, an unresolved V gene accounts for under half of them, and the cause for the rest is not known. This sample gives approximately 63,000 clones in total; around 80% of them show up just once. The biggest ten clones account for less than 7% of the sample. Input material: peripheral blood. These receptors were collected from a woman in her 70s with acute or convalescent COVID-19.

This CDR3 reads CASSLTGGAGNEQFF. The CDR3 DNA reads as TGTGCCAGCAGCTTAACCGGGGGGGCAGGTAATGAGCAGTTCTTC. The chain carries TRBV7-9 and TRBJ2-1; TRBD2 matches 8 bases. V lost 2 bases, J lost 7 bases, and 7 bases stayed unmatched. Per germline, CDR1 SEHNR and CDR2 FQNEAQ (reference sequence). CDR3 length: 15 residues.

Points on this clone: Within the sample, other DNA sequences also encode this same CDR3. The rearrangement uses TRBV5-5 and TRBJ2-5; D is perhaps TRBD2 (5 bases). CDR3 length: 13 residues. The germline V and J ends were trimmed by 2 bases and 1 base, with 6 bases remaining between them. Germline V CDR1 and CDR2: SGHKS, YYEKEE (reference sequence). The CDR3 bases are TGTGCCAGCAGCTTACGGGGCCAAGAGACCCAGTACTTC. It codes for CASSLRGQETQYF.

The genes are TRBV28 and TRBJ2-7; 7 nucleotides line up with TRBD1. V was clipped by 7 bases and J by 3 bases; unmatched bases: 12. This CDR3 is 15 amino acids long. Germline V CDR1 and CDR2: MDHEN, SYDVKM. CDR3 bases: TGTGCCAGCAACCAACAGGGGACGATCCACTACGAGCAGTACTTC. Translation gives CASNQQGTIHYEQYF.

J is TRBJ1-6 and V is TRBV21-1; the table gives TRBD1 as D, unverified against the DNA. TRBV21-1 has pseudogene status. The length of the CDR3 is 17 residues. CDR3 sequence reads: CASSKGQYGIPFSPLHF. CDR3 nucleotides: TGTGCCAGCAGCAAGGGACAGTATGGGATTCCCTTTTCACCCCTCCACTTT.

The chain combines TRBV5-1 with TRBJ2-7; D might be TRBD2 (7 bases). Germline V lookup: CDR1 SGHRS, CDR2 YFSETQ. This CDR3 has 15 residues. V was cut by 7 bases and J by 5 bases, with 22 bases left in between. CDR3 in DNA: TGCGCCAGCCACCGGGGAACAGGGAGGGGCGACGAGCAGTACTTC. This sequence encodes CASHRGTGRGDEQYF.

The V call is TRBV7-2, the J call TRBJ2-3; possibly TRBD2 for D (6 bases). V shed 4 bases and J shed 12 bases, with 17 bases lying between them. Per germline, CDR1 SGHTA and CDR2 FQGNSA. This CDR3 has 13 amino acids. CDR3 DNA: TGTGCCAGCAGCTCCATAGAGCGGGCGACACAGTATTTT. Its protein product is CASSSIERATQYF.

The V and J genes are TRBV3-1 (or the pseudogene TRBV3-2) and TRBJ1-4; TRBD1 might be the D (5 bases). Germline V gives CDR1 LGHDT, CDR2 YNNKEL (reference sequence). V was shortened by 0 bases and J by 4 bases, with 9 bases between the two germline ends. This CDR3 has 15 residues. CDR3 DNA sequence: TGTGCCAGCAGCCAAGAACCCAGGGTTAATGAAAAACTGTTTTTT. Translated: CASSQEPRVNEKLFF.

The chain has TRBV5-1 and TRBJ2-5; 12 bases are a match to TRBD1. Germline V gene sequence: CDR1 SGHRS, CDR2 YFSETQ. The CDR3 runs 15 residues. The J segment lost 5 bases and the V segment lost 3 bases, leaving 5 bases of the junction unmatched. CDR3 nucleotides: TGCGCCAGCAGCTCCGGGACAGGGGGCTTTGAGACCCAGTACTTC. Protein sequence: CASSSGTGGFETQYF. The whole variable domain, filled in from reference TRBV5-1 and TRBJ2-5, reads KAGVTQTPRYLIKTRGQQVTLSCSPISGHRSVSWYQQTPGQGLQFLFEYFSETQRNKGNFPGRFSGRQFSNSRSEMNVSTLELGDSALYLCASSSGTGGFETQYFGPGTRLLVL.

The V call is TRBV3-1 (or the pseudogene TRBV3-2), the J call TRBJ2-1, with D perhaps TRBD1 (5 bases). Germline V lookup: CDR1 LGHDT, CDR2 YNNKEL (reference sequence). CDR3 size: 15 residues. V was pared by 2 bases and J by 5 bases, with 13 bases between. The CDR3 here is CASSQWQGTDNEQFF. CDR3 bases: TGTGCCAGCAGCCAATGGCAGGGAACGGACAATGAGCAGTTCTTC.

The chain is built from TRBV21-1 and TRBJ1-1. TRBV21-1 is a known pseudogene. CDR3 length: 11 residues. CDR3 region: CASSNRREGFF. CDR3 in DNA: TGTGCCAGCAGCAATAGAAGGGAGGGTTTCTTT.

This clone was seen only a few times. The chain couples TRBV11-2 to TRBJ2-3; 7 bases match TRBD2. Germline CDR1 reads SGHAT; CDR2 reads FQNNGV. The CDR3 is made up of 15 amino acids. V lost 5 bases, J lost 1 base, and 6 bases stayed unmatched. CDR3 protein: CASSPTRGGTDTQYF. CDR3 DNA sequence: TGTGCCAGCAGCCCGACCCGGGGGGGCACAGATACGCAGTATTTT.

The chain joins TRBV2 to TRBJ1-5; the D is unclear. The CDR3 spans 15 residues. V lost 1 base and J 4 bases, leaving 11 bases between the germline ends. Germline assignment: CDR1 SNHLY and CDR2 FYNNEI. DNA of the CDR3: TGTGCCAGCAGTGAAGGCAGCGTAATGAATCAGCCCCAGCATTTT. This gives the protein CASSEGSVMNQPQHF. The entire variable domain, with the rest obtained from reference TRBV2 and TRBJ1-5, is as follows: EPEVTQTPSHQVTQMGQEVILRCVPISNHLYFYWYRQILGQKVEFLVSFYNNEISEKSEIFDDQFSVERPDGSNFTLKIRSTKLEDSAMYFCASSEGSVMNQPQHFGDGTRLSIL.

The chain couples TRBV14 to TRBJ2-1, with 12 nucleotides matching TRBD2. Germline CDR1 is SGHDN and CDR2 is FVKESK. Germline trimming cut 6 bases from V and 9 bases from J; bases unmatched to any gene: 6. The CDR3 is 14 residues long. The CDR3 loop reads CASRRTSGDAEQFF. The CDR3 DNA reads as TGTGCCAGCAGACGGACTAGCGGGGACGCTGAGCAGTTCTTC.

This chain links TRBV7-2 with TRBJ2-7; possibly TRBD2 for D (6 bases). There are 15 residues in the CDR3. Germline CDR1 is SGHTA and CDR2 is FQGNSA. V was pared by 2 bases and J by 3 bases, with 14 bases between. For the CDR3, the DNA is TGTGCCAGCAGCTTATCTGGCGGGGTTAGCTACGAGCAGTACTTC. It specifies CASSLSGGVSYEQYF.

Only a few counts were recorded for this clone. The V and J genes are TRBV7-6 and TRBJ1-3, with 10 bases that match TRBD1. The trim removed 4 bases at V and 3 bases at J, leaving 6 bases unmatched. From germline, CDR1 is SGHVS and CDR2 FNYEAQ. The CDR3 has 16 residues. The DNA for the CDR3 is TGTGCCAGCAGCTCAGGGAGGACAGGGGGTGGAAACACCATATATTTT. It yields the protein CASSSGRTGGGNTIYF.

This clone is a singleton in its sample. This rearrangement joins TRBV4-2 to TRBJ2-7; 10 positions match TRBD2. This CDR3 has 18 amino acids. J lost 4 bases, V lost 1 base, and 13 bases had no gene match. Per the germline V gene, CDR1 is LGHNA and CDR2 is YNFKEQ. In DNA, the CDR3 is TGTGCCAGCAGCCAAGTGCCTAGCGGGGGACCAATCACATACGAGCAGTACTTC. This codes for CASSQVPSGGPITYEQYF.

This clone has only one observation. This sequence joins TRBV5-1 and TRBJ2-3; possibly TRBD2 for D (5 bases). Germline lookup yields CDR1 SGHRS and CDR2 YFSETQ. The CDR3 consists of 16 residues. V lost 0 bases to trimming and J lost 1 base, with 12 bases between them. The CDR3 region has the DNA TGCGCCAGCAGCTTGGTTGGGCGGGCCGGCACAGATACGCAGTATTTT. Translated, it gives CASSLVGRAGTDTQYF.

The chain has TRBV7-2 and TRBJ2-1; TRBD2 aligns across 10 bases. This CDR3 comprises 16 residues. Germline-derived CDR1 and CDR2 are SGHTA and FQGNSA. J gave up 5 bases and V 2 bases, and 6 bases lay outside the gene matches. The CDR3 sequence: CASSLWASGGNNEQFF. The DNA of the CDR3 is TGTGCCAGCAGCTTATGGGCTAGCGGGGGCAACAATGAGCAGTTCTTC.

A few counts support this clone. J is TRBJ1-2 and V is TRBV4-1; 10 bases are a match to TRBD1. The CDR3 contains 16 residues. The junction had 17 bases not matched to a gene; V was cut back by 11 bases and J by 5 bases. Per germline, CDR1 MGHRA and CDR2 YSYEKL. CDR3 in amino acids: CACCPLGGTGVYGYTF. The CDR3 DNA is TGCGCCTGCTGCCCCCTCGGGGGGACAGGGGTGTATGGCTACACCTTC.

The rearrangement uses TRBV9 and TRBJ2-3; the D gene is possibly TRBD2 (6 bases). The CDR3 consists of 16 residues. The germline V gene has CDR1 SGDLS and CDR2 YYNGEE. Trimming took off 4 bases at V and 0 bases at J, with 15 bases between the two ends. CDR3 residues: CASSSRTTPSTDTQYF. The CDR3 nucleotides are TGTGCCAGCAGCTCGCGGACTACCCCGAGCACAGATACGCAGTATTTT.

This chain uses TRBV7-6 with TRBJ2-3; D unclear. CDR1 SGHVS and CDR2 FNYEAQ come from the germline V gene. Trimming pared 4 bases from V and 1 base from J, leaving 12 bases between. The length of the CDR3 is 15 residues. As DNA, the CDR3 is TGTGCCAGCAGCTACGGAGATCGCGGCACAGATACGCAGTATTTT. It is translated as CASSYGDRGTDTQYF.

The J gene is TRBJ1-2, the V gene TRBV6-1, with D possibly matching TRBD1 (5 bases). Germline lookup yields CDR1 MNHNS and CDR2 SASEGT. Trimming cost V 3 bases and J 4 bases, with 6 bases left between them. This CDR3 comprises 12 residues. The CDR3, as DNA: TGTGCCAGCAGTGAGGGGGGCTATGGCTACACCTTC. Amino acids: CASSEGGYGYTF.

The chain combines TRBV3-1 (or the pseudogene TRBV3-2) with TRBJ1-1; D remains ambiguous. The V end lost 0 bases, the J end lost 7 bases, and 9 bases lay between the germline ends. Germline values: CDR1 LGHDT, CDR2 YNNKEL (reference sequence). The CDR3 sequence is 13 residues long. CDR3 coding DNA: TGTGCCAGCAGCCAAGATCGAGGGAATGAAGCTTTCTTT. The encoded protein is CASSQDRGNEAFF.

This sequence joins TRBV7-9 and TRBJ2-3; the match to TRBD2 covers 9 bases. This CDR3 region has 15 residues. With V trimmed by 1 base and J by 2 bases, 1 base remained unmatched. Looked up from germline, CDR1 is SEHNR and CDR2 is FQNEAQ (reference sequence). CDR3 coding DNA: TGTGCCAGCAGCTTAGGCGGGGGGGACACAGATACGCAGTATTTT. Its translation: CASSLGGGDTDTQYF.

V and J are TRBV10-2 and TRBJ2-7; no firm D call. V lost 6 bases to trimming and J lost 1 base, with 4 bases between them. In germline, CDR1 is WSHSY, CDR2 SAAADI. This CDR3 has 11 residues. CDR3 region: CASSLSYEQYF. CDR3 coding DNA: TGCGCCAGCAGCCTTTCCTACGAGCAGTACTTC.

The chain carries TRBV5-1 and TRBJ2-1, with 10 bases that match TRBD2. There are 16 residues in the CDR3. J lost 5 bases, V lost 3 bases, and 8 bases had no gene match. Germline CDR1 reads SGHRS; CDR2 reads YFSETQ. The CDR3 nucleotides are TGCGCCAGCAGCTCAAAACCGGGACTAGCGAACAATGAGCAGTTCTTC. Amino acids: CASSSKPGLANNEQFF.